This TCR beta chain came from a study of T cells in tuberculosis. Study details: CD1B tetramers identified T cells specific for mycobacterial lipid GMM. General study findings and limits: The stringent gate may have excluded weak CD1B-GMM tetramer binders.

After thawing and overnight rest, PBMC were stained with GMM-loaded CD1B tetramer, viability dye and anti-CD3 for sorting. CD1B tetramers were loaded with Rhodococcus equi-derived C32 glucose monomycolate. Before cryopreservation, the sorted PBMC lost their CD14-expressing monocytes. The CDR3 has 17 residues. Germline-derived CDR1 and CDR2 are MGHRA and YSYEKL. Unmatched junction bases numbered 7, after V lost 4 bases and J lost 1 base. The method was immunoSEQ multiplex PCR; TCRdb's version includes in-frame clones alone and lacks a portion of them. The data contain about 58,000 clones, around 90% of them singletons.

The rearrangement uses TRBV4-1 and TRBJ2-7, with 13 bases that match TRBD2. Sequenced material: CD1b-GMM tetramer-negative cells sorted from PBMCs. This TCR was sampled from an adult woman with latent tuberculosis. In DNA, the CDR3 is TGCGCCAGCAGCCCTGGACTAGCGGGAGCAAGATCCTACGAGCAGTACTTC. Translating gives CASSPGLAGARSYEQYF.